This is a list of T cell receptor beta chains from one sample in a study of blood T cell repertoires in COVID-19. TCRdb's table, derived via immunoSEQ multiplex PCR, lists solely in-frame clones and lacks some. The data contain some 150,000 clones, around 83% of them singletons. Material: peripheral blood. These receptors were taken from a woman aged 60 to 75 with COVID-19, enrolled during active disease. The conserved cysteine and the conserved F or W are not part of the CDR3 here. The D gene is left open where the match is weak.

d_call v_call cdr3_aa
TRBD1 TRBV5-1 ASTRNTGGAEGYT
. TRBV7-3 ASSLLQGGTGELF
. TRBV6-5 ASRGQGGDGYT
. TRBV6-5 ASSLQSYTEAF
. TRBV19 ASKQVIQQNIQY
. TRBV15 ATSSGRSPLH
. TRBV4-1 ASSPTRTDYGYT
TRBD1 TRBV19 ASDTQGGDYGYT
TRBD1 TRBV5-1 ASSLSPGQLNYGYT
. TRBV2 ASSTEGGATEAF
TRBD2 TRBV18 ASSDGLAVEETQY
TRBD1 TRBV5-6 ASSLGVTGVSPLH
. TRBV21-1 ASSKSDLRGQNTEAF
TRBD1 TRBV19 ASSMRLTGAGQPQH
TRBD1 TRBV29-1 SVEVRDRANYGYT
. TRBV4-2 ASSPRSVSEQY
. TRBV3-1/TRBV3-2 ASSRTEGNEKLF
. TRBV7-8 ASLSSFGVYEQY
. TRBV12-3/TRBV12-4 ASSSIYGYT
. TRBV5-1 ASSLSGANTEAF
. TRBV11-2 ASSLGPQKNQPQH
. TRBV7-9 ASSLRGNQKETQY
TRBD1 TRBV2 ASSANDRVGQPQH
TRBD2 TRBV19 ASSIEGLASGNEQF
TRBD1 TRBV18 ASSTRQGAQGST
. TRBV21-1 ASSKVGTGVELYYGYT
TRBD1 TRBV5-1 ASSTRDRGDEQF